This TCR beta chain came from a study of control samples from healthy donors and cancer patients. CDR3 size: 12 residues. Per the germline V gene, CDR1 is LNHDA and CDR2 is SQIVND (reference sequence). V gave up 3 bases and J gave up 2 bases, with 4 bases separating them. Clones were read by immunoSEQ multiplex PCR, and TCRdb kept only the in-frame ones, dropping some. Of roughly 120,000 clones in the sample, approximately 95% were seen once. This chain connects TRBV19 to TRBJ1-2; D uncertain. The TCR was taken from a young man in good health. The sequencing sample was made of blood. The CDR3 DNA is TGTGCCAGTAGTATTTTAAACTATGGCTACACCTTC. Its translation: CASSILNYGYTF. Complete variable domain (other parts from reference TRBV19 and TRBJ1-2): DGGITQSPKYLFRKEGQNVTLSCEQNLNHDAMYWYRQDPGQGLRLIYYSQIVNDFQKGDIAEGYSVSREKKESFPLTVTSAQKNPTAFYLCASSILNYGYTFGSGTRLTVV.